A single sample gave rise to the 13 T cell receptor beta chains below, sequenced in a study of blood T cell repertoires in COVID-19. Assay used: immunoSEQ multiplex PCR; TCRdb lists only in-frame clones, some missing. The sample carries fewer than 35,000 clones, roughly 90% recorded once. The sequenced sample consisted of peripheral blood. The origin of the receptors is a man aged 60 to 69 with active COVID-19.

CDR3 sequence (DNA): TGTGCCAGCAGCCCTGGGCGGGGAGGCTACGAGCAGTACTTC. Translating it yields CASSPGRGGYEQYF. The genes are TRBV5-6 and TRBJ2-7; D may be TRBD2 (6 bases). CDR1 and CDR2 from the germline V gene are SGHDT and YYEEEE. V gave up 4 bases and J gave up 3 bases, with 14 bases separating them. This CDR3 has 14 amino acids.

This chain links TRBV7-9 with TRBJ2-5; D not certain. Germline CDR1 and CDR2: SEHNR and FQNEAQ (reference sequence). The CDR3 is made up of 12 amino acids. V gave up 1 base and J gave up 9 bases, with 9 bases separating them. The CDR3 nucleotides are TGTGCCAGCAGCTTAGATGGCGAGGCCCAGTACTTC. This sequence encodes CASSLDGEAQYF.

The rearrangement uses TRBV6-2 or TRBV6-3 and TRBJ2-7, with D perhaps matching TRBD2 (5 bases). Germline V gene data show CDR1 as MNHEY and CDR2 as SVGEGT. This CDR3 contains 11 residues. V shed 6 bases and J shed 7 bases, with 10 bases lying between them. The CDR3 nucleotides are TGTGCCAGCAGCACTCCGGGGGAGCAGTACTTC. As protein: CASSTPGEQYF.

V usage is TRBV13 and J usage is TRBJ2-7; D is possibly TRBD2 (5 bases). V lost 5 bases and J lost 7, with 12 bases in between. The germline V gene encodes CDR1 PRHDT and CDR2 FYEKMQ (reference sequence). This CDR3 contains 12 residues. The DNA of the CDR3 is TGTGCCAGCAGCCCCCTACGGAGGGAGCAGTACTTC. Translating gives CASSPLRREQYF.

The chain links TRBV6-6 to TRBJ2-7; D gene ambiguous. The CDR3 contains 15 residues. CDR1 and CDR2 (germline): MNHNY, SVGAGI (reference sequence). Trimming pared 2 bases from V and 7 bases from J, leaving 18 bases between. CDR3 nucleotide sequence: TGTGCCAGCAGTTACGATCGGGTAATCGAAAGGGAGCAGTACTTC. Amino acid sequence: CASSYDRVIEREQYF.

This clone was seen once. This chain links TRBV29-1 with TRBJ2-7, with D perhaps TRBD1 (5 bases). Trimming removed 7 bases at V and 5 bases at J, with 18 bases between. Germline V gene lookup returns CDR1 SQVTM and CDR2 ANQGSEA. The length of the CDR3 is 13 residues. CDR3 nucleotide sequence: TGCAGCGCTGCGCCTACAGGTTCCAACGAGCAGTACTTC. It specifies CSAAPTGSNEQYF.

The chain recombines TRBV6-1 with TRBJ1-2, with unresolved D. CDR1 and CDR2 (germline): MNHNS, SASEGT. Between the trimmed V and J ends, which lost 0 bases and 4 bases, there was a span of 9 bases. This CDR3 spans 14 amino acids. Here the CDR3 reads CASSEAGRPYGYTF. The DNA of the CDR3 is TGTGCCAGCAGTGAAGCGGGCAGACCCTATGGCTACACCTTC.

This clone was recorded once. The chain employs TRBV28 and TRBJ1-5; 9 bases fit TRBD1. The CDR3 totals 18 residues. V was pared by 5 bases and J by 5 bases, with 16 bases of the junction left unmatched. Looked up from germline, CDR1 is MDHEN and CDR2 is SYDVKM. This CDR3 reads CASSTLQLATGGDQPQHF. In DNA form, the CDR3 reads TGTGCCAGCAGTACACTCCAACTGGCAACAGGGGGCGATCAGCCCCAGCATTTT.

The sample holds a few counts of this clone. CDR3 DNA sequence: TGCAGTGCTAGACAGGGCACTGAAGCTTTCTTT. It specifies CSARQGTEAFF. The rearrangement joins TRBV20-1 to TRBJ1-1; TRBD1 might be the D (5 bases). The length of the CDR3 is 11 residues. Trimming removed 2 bases from V and 4 bases from J, with 5 bases in between. The germline gives CDR1 DFQATT, CDR2 SNEGSKA (reference sequence).

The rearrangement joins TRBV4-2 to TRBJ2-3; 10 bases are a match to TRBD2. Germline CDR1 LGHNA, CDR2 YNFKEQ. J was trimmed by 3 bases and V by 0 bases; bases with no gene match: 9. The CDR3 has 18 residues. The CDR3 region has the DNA TGTGCCAGCAGCCAAGATGACCCTAGCGGGGGTTCGACAGATACGCAGTATTTT. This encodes CASSQDDPSGGSTDTQYF.

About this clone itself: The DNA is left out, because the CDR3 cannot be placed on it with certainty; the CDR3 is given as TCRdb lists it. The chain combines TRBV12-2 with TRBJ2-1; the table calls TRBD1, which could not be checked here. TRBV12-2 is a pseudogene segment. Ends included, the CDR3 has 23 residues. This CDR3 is CASRLVGQGISKRVACSYNEQFF.

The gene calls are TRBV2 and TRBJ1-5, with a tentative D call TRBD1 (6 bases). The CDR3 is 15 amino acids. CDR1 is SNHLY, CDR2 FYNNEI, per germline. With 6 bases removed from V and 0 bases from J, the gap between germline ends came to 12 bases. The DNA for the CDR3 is TGTGCCAGCAGAAAGGGGGACAATAGCAATCAGCCCCAGCATTTT. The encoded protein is CASRKGDNSNQPQHF.

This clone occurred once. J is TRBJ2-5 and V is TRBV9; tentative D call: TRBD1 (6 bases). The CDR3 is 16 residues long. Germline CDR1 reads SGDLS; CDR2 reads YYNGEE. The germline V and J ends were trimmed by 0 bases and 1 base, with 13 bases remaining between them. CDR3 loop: CASSVGGQRGQETQYF. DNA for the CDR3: TGTGCCAGCAGCGTAGGGGGGCAGAGAGGCCAAGAGACCCAGTACTTC.